This passage covers 20 T cell receptor beta chains from one sample sequenced in a study of T cells in Graves' hyperthyroidism and ophthalmopathy. It was RNA transcripts that yielded the amplified TCR beta CDR3 regions. Researchers ran a first-round RT-PCR on the TCR CDR3 using the HTBI primer set. TCRdb re-derived calls from the multiplex PCR reads in MiXCR, one entry per CDR3 protein. The sample yields under 350,000 distinct CDR3 sequences, 15% to 20% seen once. The material sequenced was blood. Receptor source: a woman aged 50 to 60 with Graves' hyperthyroidism.

This chain links TRBV10-3 with TRBJ2-2; 9 bases line up with TRBD2. The CDR3 has 15 residues. V lost 3 bases and J lost 2; bases outside the gene matches: 1. Germline V CDR1 and CDR2: ENHRY, SYGVKD. The CDR3 reads CAISDSGGNTGELFF. CDR3 in DNA: TGTGCCATCAGTGATAGCGGGGGAAACACCGGGGAGCTGTTTTTT.

The chain has TRBV6-1 and TRBJ2-7, with TRBD1 identical over 11 bases. This CDR3 contains 17 residues. The germline gives CDR1 MNHNS, CDR2 SASEGT. Trimming took 3 bases from V and 0 from J; bases not matched to a gene: 7. CDR3 sequence reads: CASSDWGTGGISYEQYV. CDR3 DNA sequence: TGTGCCAGCAGTGATTGGGGGACAGGGGGTATCTCCTACGAGCAGTACGTC.

This clonotype was seen a few times. The chain is built from TRBV9 and TRBJ2-1; D is tentatively TRBD1 or TRBD2 (6 bases each). With 1 base removed from V and 6 bases from J, the gap between germline ends came to 14 bases. The CDR3 sequence is 15 residues long. Per germline, CDR1 SGDLS and CDR2 YYNGEE. CDR3 residues: CASSVSEGVGNEQFF. Written as DNA, the CDR3 is TGTGCCAGCAGCGTATCGGAGGGGGTGGGCAATGAGCAGTTCTTC.

This clonotype was detected many times. This rearrangement joins TRBV27 to TRBJ1-6; D possibly corresponds to TRBD1 (5 bases). The CDR3 totals 17 residues. CDR1 and CDR2 (germline): MNHEY, SMNVEV (reference sequence). V dropped 5 bases and J dropped 7 bases, with 21 bases sitting between them. This CDR3 reads CASSPHAQGLGNSPLHF. CDR3 sequence (DNA): TGTGCCAGCAGTCCACACGCTCAGGGTCTGGGGAATTCACCCCTCCACTTT.

The V call is TRBV7-9, the J call TRBJ1-1, with unresolved D. The germline gives CDR1 SEHNR, CDR2 FQNEAQ (reference sequence). The V end lost 5 bases, the J end lost 1 base, and 11 bases lay between the germline ends. The CDR3 consists of 14 residues. In DNA, the CDR3 is TGTGCCAGCAGCCCCAAGGGAGGGAACACTGAAGCTTTCTTT. It specifies CASSPKGGNTEAFF. Filled out from reference TRBV7-9 and TRBJ1-1, the complete variable domain reads DTGVSQNPRHKITKRGQNVTFRCDPISEHNRLYWYRQTLGQGPEFLTYFQNEAQLEKSRLLSDRFSAERPKGSFSTLEIQRTEQGDSAMYLCASSPKGGNTEAFFGQGTRLTVV.

In its sample, this clonotype was seen many times. The J gene is TRBJ2-1, the V gene TRBV11-2; 8 bases map to TRBD1. The CDR3 sequence is 14 residues long. CDR1 is SGHAT, CDR2 FQNNGV, per germline. V was clipped by 6 bases and J by 6 bases; unmatched bases: 7. The chain's CDR3 is CASRYTGGFNEQFF. CDR3 nucleotide sequence: TGTGCCAGCAGATACACAGGGGGATTCAATGAGCAGTTCTTC.

The gene calls are TRBV27 and TRBJ2-2; 8 nucleotides align to TRBD2. CDR3 length: 14 amino acids. CDR1 MNHEY and CDR2 SMNVEV come from the germline V gene (reference sequence). The J segment lost 6 bases and the V segment lost 2 bases, leaving 2 bases of the junction unmatched. CDR3 sequence: CASSLGLAAGELFF. The CDR3, as DNA: TGTGCCAGCAGTTTAGGACTAGCCGCCGGGGAGCTGTTTTTT.

This clonotype occurred many times. The chain couples TRBV2 to TRBJ2-7, with 7 bases identical to TRBD2. CDR1 and CDR2 (germline): SNHLY, FYNNEI. The ends lost 2 bases at V and 1 base at J; junction bases unmatched: 5. The length of the CDR3 is 15 residues. CDR3 loop: CASSERGLQSYEQYF. The DNA of the CDR3 is TGTGCCAGCAGTGAAAGGGGACTACAATCCTACGAGCAGTACTTC.

The chain uses TRBV6-1 and TRBJ2-1, with 8 nucleotides matching TRBD2. The V gene's germline CDR1 is MNHNS and CDR2 SASEGT. This CDR3 is 16 amino acids long. V trimming: 5 bases; J trimming: 8 bases; junction bases outside the gene matches: 14. CDR3 nucleotide sequence: TGTGCCAGCAGTCTCGCGGCTAGCGGGTGGAACCATGAGCAGTTCTTC. Protein: CASSLAASGWNHEQFF.

This clonotype was found a few times. This chain connects TRBV6-1 to TRBJ2-1; possibly TRBD2 for D (5 bases). V lost 7 bases to trimming and J lost 6 bases, with 10 bases between them. CDR1 is MNHNS, CDR2 SASEGT, per germline. This CDR3 has 12 residues. The CDR3 DNA sequence: TGTGCCAGCATAACTAGAACCAATGAGCAGTTCTTC. Its translation: CASITRTNEQFF.

This clonotype was counted ten times or more. The V and J genes are TRBV2 and TRBJ1-1, with no clear D. The CDR3 spans 13 residues. Germline CDR1 reads SNHLY; CDR2 reads FYNNEI. The V gene lost 7 bases and the J gene lost 0 bases, with 9 bases spanning the gap. The CDR3 spells CASNVQLNTEAFF. For the CDR3, the DNA is TGTGCCAGCAATGTCCAGTTGAACACTGAAGCTTTCTTT.

The gene calls are TRBV5-1 and TRBJ2-3, with TRBD2 matching over 7 bases. J lost 2 bases, V lost 4 bases, and 10 bases had no gene match. Germline CDR1 is SGHRS and CDR2 is YFSETQ. The CDR3 is made up of 16 amino acids. The CDR3 here is CASSGGVALLTDTQYF. In nucleotides, the CDR3 is TGCGCCAGCAGCGGGGGGGTCGCCCTACTCACAGATACGCAGTATTTT.

The V gene is TRBV4-1, the J gene TRBJ2-1; TRBD2 matches 13 bases. The CDR3 sequence is 19 residues long. Germline V gene lookup returns CDR1 MGHRA and CDR2 YSYEKL. Unmatched junction bases numbered 9, after V lost 4 bases and J lost 0 bases. CDR3 sequence reads: CASSLEGGTSGVSYNEQFF. The CDR3 DNA reads TGCGCCAGCAGCCTGGAGGGGGGGACTAGCGGGGTCTCCTACAATGAGCAGTTCTTC.

This clonotype was counted ten times or more. The gene calls are TRBV6-1 and TRBJ1-2, with D possibly matching TRBD1 (6 bases). There are 15 residues in the CDR3. V lost 2 bases, J lost 4 bases, and 14 bases lay in between. Germline lookup yields CDR1 MNHNS and CDR2 SASEGT. The CDR3 DNA is TGTGCCAGCAGTGAAAGGAGGACAGTTGTCTATGGCTACACCTTC. Translation gives CASSERRTVVYGYTF.

V gene TRBV3-1 combines with J gene TRBJ1-5; 7 bases line up with TRBD1. V was clipped by 2 bases and J by 2 bases; unmatched bases: 6. This CDR3 has 16 residues. Germline V gene lookup returns CDR1 LGHDT and CDR2 YNNKEL (reference sequence). In DNA form, the CDR3 reads TGTGCCAGCAGCCAATCGGTTACAGGGGGCAATCAGCCCCAGCATTTT. Translated, it gives CASSQSVTGGNQPQHF.

This clonotype was observed at least ten times. The chain uses TRBV28 and TRBJ2-1, with 7 bases identical to TRBD2. This CDR3 comprises 13 residues. V was clipped by 4 bases and J by 7 bases; unmatched bases: 4. Germline CDR1 reads MDHEN; CDR2 reads SYDVKM. The CDR3 reads CASSSGLGNEQFF. In nucleotides, the CDR3 is TGTGCCAGCAGTTCCGGACTAGGGAATGAGCAGTTCTTC.

This clonotype was picked up many times. This CDR3 is CASSQNRDSPLHF. The CDR3 nucleotides are TGTGCCAGCAGCCAAAACAGGGACTCACCCCTCCACTTT. The V call is TRBV3-1, the J call TRBJ1-6; D perhaps matches TRBD1 (6 bases). V lost 2 bases and J 10 bases, leaving 9 bases between the germline ends. Germline V gene lookup returns CDR1 LGHDT and CDR2 YNNKEL (reference sequence). This CDR3 comprises 13 residues. Together with reference TRBV3-1 and TRBJ1-6, the CDR3 gives the full variable domain: DTAVSQTPKYLVTQMGNDKSIKCEQNLGHDTMYWYKQDSKKFLKIMFSYNNKELIINETVPNRFSPKSPDKAHLNLHINSLELGDSAVYFCASSQNRDSPLHFGNGTRLTVT.

The V gene is TRBV7-9, the J gene TRBJ1-1; no reliable D call. The CDR3 consists of 14 residues. V dropped 5 bases and J dropped 8 bases, with 18 bases sitting between them. Per germline, CDR1 SEHNR and CDR2 FQNEAQ (reference sequence). CDR3 DNA: TGTGCCAGCAGCCCCTCCCCGACCAGGCGGGAAGCTTTCTTT. Translating gives CASSPSPTRREAFF.

The rearrangement joins TRBV5-1 to TRBJ2-5; 8 positions agree with TRBD1. The CDR3 is 15 residues long. The germline V gene has CDR1 SGHRS and CDR2 YFSETQ. Trimming took 3 bases from V and 1 from J; bases not matched to a gene: 5. The CDR3 region is CASSSGQGVQETQYF. The DNA for the CDR3 is TGCGCCAGCAGCTCCGGACAGGGAGTCCAAGAGACCCAGTACTTC.

V is TRBV3-1 and J is TRBJ2-7; D possibly corresponds to TRBD1 (5 bases). The CDR3 extends over 15 amino acids. V lost 1 base and J lost 2, with 12 bases in between. In germline, CDR1 is LGHDT, CDR2 YNNKEL (reference sequence). CDR3 nucleotide sequence: TGTGCCAGCAGCCAAGGTTTGCAGGGAACCTACGAGCAGTACTTC. Its protein is CASSQGLQGTYEQYF.